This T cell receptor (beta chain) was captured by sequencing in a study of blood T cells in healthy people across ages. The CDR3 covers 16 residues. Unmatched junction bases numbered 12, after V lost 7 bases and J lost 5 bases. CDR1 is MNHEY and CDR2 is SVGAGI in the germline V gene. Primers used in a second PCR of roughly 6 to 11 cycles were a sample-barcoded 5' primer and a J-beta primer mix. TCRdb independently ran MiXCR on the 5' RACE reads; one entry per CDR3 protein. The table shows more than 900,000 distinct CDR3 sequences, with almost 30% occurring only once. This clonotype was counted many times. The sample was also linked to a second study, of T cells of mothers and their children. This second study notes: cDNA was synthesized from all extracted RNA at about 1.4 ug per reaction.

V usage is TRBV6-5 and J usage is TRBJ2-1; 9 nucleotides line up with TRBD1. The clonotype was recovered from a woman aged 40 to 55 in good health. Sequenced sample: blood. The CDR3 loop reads CASKSPTGTGNNEQFF. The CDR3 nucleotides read TGTGCCAGCAAGAGCCCCACCGGGACAGGGAACAATGAGCAGTTCTTC.